This record covers a single TCR beta chain. It has no known antigen specificity. Sequence at one end of the junction differs from germline and may be a read error. From a lookup of the germline V gene (reference sequence), CDR1 and CDR2 are LGHDT and YNNKEL. The CDR3 numbers 13 residues from cysteine through phenylalanine. The entry retains the CDR3 DNA only, 39 bases that are in frame from base 1. These data belong to a study of T cell repertoires in breast cancer (dated by TCRdb to the mid-2010s). With regard to the full study: Samples profiled in the study came from tumors, lymph nodes and peripheral blood lymphocytes of breast cancer patients, along with peripheral blood from healthy control donors. Most of the roughly 23 patient tumors analyzed for shared TCRs were ER+/PR+. Controls included nine healthy donors of an age range similar to the patients. On average, sequencing produced roughly 470,000 sequences per sample, which came to about 9.4 reads per input cell. Because breast cancer has a low mutational burden and common mutations are rare, the study reasoned that TCRs shared between breast cancer patients would target shared antigens. Tumors and tumor-involved lymph nodes were minced, digested with Liberase and DNase, and then passed through 70-um and 40-um filters. Tumor-free lymph nodes were processed without enzymatic digestion, and blood samples were separated by Ficoll.

The method was emulsion pairing. Unpaired genes were suppressed by a second nested PCR with blocking oligos, after which a third nested PCR added Illumina adaptors and barcodes. Between roughly 5,000 and 260,000 T cells, along with C-region, Stepout and V-region primers, were included in each emulsion RT-PCR master mix. Emulsions were generated with the Micellula Emulsion and Purification Kit, and RT-PCR used Qiagen OneStep RT-PCR reagents. Pooled libraries were sequenced with paired-end 2 x 250 reads on an Illumina MiSeq. The study's processing was this. Read pairs were joined in Galaxy and clipped at the engineered overlap into separate alpha and beta files, and reads that were not clipped were discarded. Alpha-beta pairs were assigned with CompleteTCR, a MiTCR-based pipeline that links chains sharing read cluster identifiers using an R script. TCR sequences observed only once, about 1-3.1%, were removed as potential sequencing errors. Using fastp at Q25 and MiXCR, TCRdb reprocessed the public reads and kept productive beta chains. Rows are combined by CDR3 protein, so each entry shows the most common genes and DNA. The authors' filters were not applied to this entry. The sample yields roughly 40,000 distinct CDR3 sequences; 35% to 50% were counted once. The top ten hold 60% to 75% of the sample.

The study used an expanded emulsion RT-PCR method with primers for all TCR V genes to analyze paired alpha-beta TCRs of CD8+ T cells. CD8+ T cells were isolated with a CD8 positive selection kit and incubated overnight in 8 to 10 IU/mL IL-2 before emulsion RT-PCR. Broad study findings and their caveats: Genuine antitumor clones may have been missed because singleton TCRs were discarded and only part of each tumor was sampled. Possible tumor specificity was suggested for some 18 TCR pairs that were shared across seven or more patient tumors yet rarely found in control blood. TRBV7 predominated among shared TCRs, which may reflect tumor recognition or a mispriming bias from eight TRBV7 primers. Compared with tumor-free nodes, tumor-involved sentinel lymph nodes shared about fourfold more TCRs with matched tumor repertoires (around 7.7% versus 2%). Shared TCRs were encoded by various nucleotide sequences, which suggests selection and expansion based on antigen. Emulsion RT-PCR was considered qualitative rather than quantitative, because transcript abundance and primer differences skewed the recovery of clones.

The receptor was derived from a pool of human donors with breast cancer or a healthy control (not recorded which). The rearranged segments are TRBV3-1 and TRBJ1-2; too little of a D gene remains to name it. The sample consisted of CD8+ T cells. This receptor carries the CDR3 CASSSGRTYGYTF. The bases are TGTGCCAGCAGCTCTGGACGGACTTATGGCTACACCTTT. Extended through the reference TRBV3-1 and TRBJ1-2 proteins, this CDR3 yields the full variable domain: DTAVSQTPKYLVTQMGNDKSIKCEQNLGHDTMYWYKQDSKKFLKIMFSYNNKELIINETVPNRFSPKSPDKAHLNLHINSLELGDSAVYFCASSSGRTYGYTFGSGTRLTVV.